The present TCR beta chain was sequenced within a study of blood T cell repertoires in COVID-19 (dated by TCRdb to 2019 to 2021). Background on the whole study: Samples from collaborators originated in the United States, Italy and Spain and spanned both the acute and convalescent phases of COVID-19. The prospective study material was composed of cDNA or gDNA derived from T cells, B-cell-depleted T cells, or PBMCs. The dataset comprised deeply sampled blood TCRbeta repertoires from subjects exposed to, actively infected with, or recovered from COVID-19. The repertoires were made available in a free public database intended to serve as a resource for research on the immune response to SARS-CoV-2. The samples were drawn from the first 160 participants of the ongoing ImmuneRACE study and from roughly 1,300 subjects provided by 6 global collaborators. Nearly every sample came with metadata listing a de-identified subject ID, COVID-19 status, age in years and sex. Where HLA class I and class II types were available, the types were taken from metadata supplied by the sample provider, not from assay-based typing.

One collaborating source in Seattle enrolled patients during active infection and followed them longitudinally through the course of disease. Each collaborating institution followed its own protocols to collect whole blood in K2EDTA tubes. For TCRbeta analysis, collaborators shipped samples as frozen whole blood, isolated PBMCs, or DNA extracted from either of those sample types. On the study overall, not on this receptor specifically: How much clinical and demographic metadata was included differed by source and by participant, and the metadata was provided uncurated.

In regard to this clone: Its antigen is currently not known. No much larger clonotype is one base removed from it; base qualities were not supplied.

TCRbeta CDR3 regions were amplified from genomic DNA by means of the immunoSEQ Assay, a bias-controlled multiplex PCR. The original pipeline was this. The number of nucleated cells in each sample was estimated by amplification of reference gene primers within the assay. To quantify the absolute abundance of each unique TCRbeta CDR3 rearrangement, sequence reads were collapsed and filtered. For each sample, productive Simpson clonality was calculated as the square root of Simpson's diversity index across productive rearrangements. The table was pulled from immuneACCESS by TCRdb, which kept in-frame rearrangements only. Such tables lose some clones; where checked, under half of the loss comes from unresolved V genes, and the rest has no known cause. From that table come the V and J calls and clone size; the DNA was used to work out D and trimming. A total of around 160,000 clones appear in this sample, approximately 85% of them only once. Roughly 8% of the sample comes from the top ten.

There are 16 amino acids in the CDR3, from cysteine to phenylalanine inclusive. Of all the DNA, just the CDR3 is kept, 48 bases in frame from base 1. Based on the germline V gene, the CDR1 and CDR2 sequences are MNHEY and SVGEGT. At the junction V is shortened by 0 bases and J by 5 bases; bases outside the gene matches: 4. The sequence derives from a woman aged 60-75 years with COVID-19, enrolled during active disease. The rearranged chain carries TRBV6-2 or TRBV6-3 and TRBJ2-5, with 12 bases in between that match TRBD2. Sequencing was carried out using peripheral blood. The CDR3: CASSYSGLAGSETQYF. The DNA reads as follows: TGTGCCAGCAGTTACTCAGGACTAGCGGGGAGTGAGACCCAGTACTTC.